Listed below are T cell receptor beta chains from one sample, sequenced in a study of blood T cell repertoires in COVID-19. Sequenced by immunoSEQ multiplex PCR; TCRdb stores in-frame clones only, minus some. The table lists a few hundred thousand clones, roughly 88% of them singletons. Material: PBMCs or T cells enriched from blood (not recorded which). These TCRs come from a woman aged 18-29 years who had been exposed to COVID-19. Each CDR3 is given with its conserved first and last residue. The D gene is left open where the match is weak. The listing skips clone size in some rows; elsewhere it reads once, few, many or a size class.

- | TRBJ2-3 | - | TRBV6-6 | CASSPPRQALSTDTQYF | TGTGCCAGCAGTCCCCCAAGACAGGCCCTAAGCACAGATACGCAGTATTTT
- | TRBJ2-7 | - | TRBV5-1 | CASSLAAYEQYF | TGCGCCAGCAGCTTGGCCGCCTACGAGCAGTACTTC
- | TRBJ1-1 | - | TRBV5-1 | CASSLDPGAYTEAFF | TGCGCCAGCAGCTTGGATCCAGGGGCCTACACTGAAGCTTTCTTT
TRBD2 | TRBJ2-1 | - | TRBV28 | CASSLAERLAGGRHNEQFF | TGTGCCAGCAGCCTAGCCGAGAGACTAGCGGGAGGGCGTCACAATGAGCAGTTCTTC
- | TRBJ2-2 | - | TRBV7-9 | CASSLAPSNGQWELFF | TGTGCCAGCAGCTTAGCCCCTTCGAATGGGCAGTGGGAGCTGTTTTTT
- | TRBJ1-2 | - | TRBV4-1 | CASSPDRGGYTF | TGCGCCAGCAGCCCCGATCGGGGTGGCTACACCTTC
- | TRBJ1-1 | - | TRBV23-1 | CASSQVSGGTEAFF | TGCGCCAGCAGTCAGGTGAGCGGGGGCACTGAAGCTTTCTTT
TRBD1 | TRBJ2-1 | - | TRBV7-9 | CASGRQGAEDEQFF | TGTGCCAGTGGGAGGCAGGGGGCTGAAGATGAGCAGTTCTTC
- | TRBJ2-1 | - | TRBV28 | CASSSLLYNEQFF | TGTGCCAGCAGTTCCCTACTATACAATGAGCAGTTCTTC
TRBD1 | TRBJ2-1 | - | TRBV9 | CASSGQGAVEQFF | TGTGCCAGCAGCGGGCAGGGGGCTGTTGAGCAGTTCTTC
- | TRBJ1-2 | - | TRBV6-5 | CASSYSRITYGYTF | TGTGCCAGCAGTTACTCGAGGATCACCTATGGCTACACCTTC
- | TRBJ2-1 | - | TRBV12-3/TRBV12-4 | CASSFSDNEQFF | TGTGCCAGCAGTTTTTCGGACAATGAGCAGTTCTTC
- | TRBJ2-7 | - | TRBV28 | CASSPPQKKQYF | TGTGCCAGCAGCCCCCCCCAGAAGAAGCAGTACTTC
TRBD1 | TRBJ1-5 | - | TRBV18 | CASSPSRDRANQPQHF | TGTGCCAGCTCACCAAGCCGGGACAGGGCTAATCAGCCCCAGCATTTT
- | TRBJ1-4 | - | TRBV24-1 | CATSDPNIQEGEKLFF | TGTGCCACCAGTGATCCGAACATCCAGGAGGGGGAAAAACTGTTTTTT
- | TRBJ2-2 | once | TRBV9 | CASSVTPGLAGELFF | TGTGCCAGCAGCGTAACCCCCGGACTGGCCGGGGAGCTGTTTTTT
TRBD1 | TRBJ2-3 | - | TRBV19 | CATGDRGTDTQYF | TGTGCCACGGGGGACAGGGGCACAGATACGCAGTATTTT
TRBD1 | TRBJ1-1 | - | TRBV28 | CASSLTGGVTEAFF | TGTGCCAGCAGTTTGACAGGGGGGGTCACTGAAGCTTTCTTT
- | TRBJ2-7 | once | TRBV15 | CATSRDGGRGEQYF | TGTGCCACCAGCAGAGATGGGGGCAGGGGTGAGCAGTACTTC
TRBD1 | TRBJ1-5 | - | TRBV7-9 | CASSSDRGYQPQHF | TGTGCCAGCAGCTCCGACAGGGGGTATCAGCCCCAGCATTTT
TRBD1 | TRBJ1-4 | - | TRBV6-5 | CASRDRVYEKLFF | TGTGCCAGCAGGGACAGGGTATATGAAAAACTGTTTTTT
- | TRBJ1-4 | - | TRBV28 | CASAGRNNEKLFF | TGTGCCAGCGCGGGACGGAATAATGAAAAACTGTTTTTT
- | TRBJ1-5 | - | TRBV10-2 | CASSELTQPQHF | TGCGCCAGCAGTGAGCTAACCCAGCCCCAGCATTTT